This TCR beta chain was obtained from a study of blood T cell repertoires in COVID-19. About the research overall: Whether acute or convalescent, the COVID-19 samples came from the United States, Italy and Spain.

The protocol was immunoSEQ multiplex PCR, while the TCRdb copy is restricted to in-frame clones and leaves out a portion. Among hundreds of thousands of clones listed, approximately 85% were seen once. Sequencing was done on a sample of PBMCs or T cells enriched from blood (not recorded which). The origin of this receptor is a woman aged 50 to 60 who had recovered from COVID-19.

The CDR3 loop reads CASSLLETEAFF. CDR3 nucleotides: TGTGCCAGCAGCTTACTAGAGACTGAAGCTTTCTTT. The chain couples TRBV7-9 to TRBJ1-1; D is undetermined. CDR1 and CDR2 (germline): SEHNR, FQNEAQ (reference sequence). The CDR3 has 12 residues. V lost 2 bases, J lost 5 bases, and 6 bases lay in between.